The rows below give T cell receptor beta chains drawn from one sample of a study of beta chain features in type 1 diabetes. Assay: immunoSEQ multiplex PCR; the TCRdb copy retains only in-frame clones and omits some. Found here are about 150,000 clones, 11% of them singletons; the top ten hold around 2.1%. Input material: central memory CD4+ T cells from blood. These receptor sequences come from a man between 18 and 35 years old in good health. Each CDR3 is given with its conserved first and last residue. A D gene is named only where the DNA matches it firmly. Rows give clone size only sometimes, using once, few, many, or a class for an expanded clone.

J gene,V gene,D gene,clone size,CDR3 DNA,CDR3 protein
TRBJ2-5,TRBV4-3,.,.,TGCGCCAGCAGCCAAGGCTCAGGTCAAGAGACCCAGTACTTC,CASSQGSGQETQYF
TRBJ2-1,TRBV7-2,.,.,TGTGCCAGCAGCGTTGCAGGGAGGAACTCCTACAATGAGCAGTTCTTC,CASSVAGRNSYNEQFF
TRBJ2-5,TRBV13,TRBD2,few,TGTGCCAGCAGTTGGACTAGCGGGGGCCGACAAGAGACCCAGTACTTC,CASSWTSGGRQETQYF
TRBJ1-5,TRBV4-1,.,.,TGCGCCAGCAGCCAAGCTGTGGGTGGCCAGCCCCAGCATTTT,CASSQAVGGQPQHF
TRBJ2-3,TRBV4-3,TRBD2,.,TGCGCCAGCAGCCAAGAAAACGGGGGGGCCGAGACAGATACGCAGTATTTT,CASSQENGGAETDTQYF
TRBJ2-7,TRBV11-1,.,few,TGTGCCAGCAGCTTAGCGCTGGGCTACGAGCAGTACTTC,CASSLALGYEQYF
TRBJ1-3,TRBV6-1,TRBD1,.,TGTGCCAGCAGACCGGACAGGCCTGGAAACACCATATATTTT,CASRPDRPGNTIYF
TRBJ2-5,TRBV5-5,.,.,TGTGCCAGCCTCCCCCTAGGACTCCCACAAGAGACCCAGTACTTC,CASLPLGLPQETQYF
TRBJ1-1,TRBV18,TRBD1,many,TGTGCCAGCTCACCACGACAGGGGCAGGGTGAAGCTTTCTTT,CASSPRQGQGEAFF
TRBJ2-1,TRBV9,TRBD2,few,TGTGCCAGCAGCGTAGGCGGGGGGGCGTACAATGAGCAGTTCTTC,CASSVGGGAYNEQFF
TRBJ1-1,TRBV5-1,.,few,TGCGCCAGCAGCTTGGGCCTACGGGGTTGCACTGAAGCTTTCTTT,CASSLGLRGCTEAFF
TRBJ2-7,TRBV28,.,.,TGTGCCAGCAGTTGGGGAGGAGGGGGCGAGCAGTACTTC,CASSWGGGGEQYF
TRBJ2-6,TRBV15,.,.,TGTGCCACCAGTATTGGACAGGGAGGGAGTGCTGGGGCCAACGTCCTGACTTTC,CATSIGQGGSAGANVLTF
TRBJ2-7,TRBV30,.,few,TGTGCCTGTTACGGGCTACACGAGCAGTACTTC,CACYGLHEQYF
TRBJ2-1,TRBV19,.,.,TGTGCCAGTAGTATAACAGGACAGTACAATGAGCAGTTCTTC,CASSITGQYNEQFF
TRBJ1-1,TRBV28,.,few,TGTGCCAGCAGAGGGCGTCGACAGCTGAATACGCGTCCTGAAGCTTTCTTT,CASRGRRQLNTRPEAFF
TRBJ2-7,TRBV6-5,TRBD1,.,TGTGCCAGCAGTCCGCCGCCGGGACAGGGCTACGAGCAGTACTTC,CASSPPPGQGYEQYF
TRBJ2-5,TRBV7-3,.,.,TGTGCCAGCAGCCGCGGGGCGACAGGCCAAGAGACCCAGTACTTC,CASSRGATGQETQYF
TRBJ2-7,TRBV25-1,TRBD1,.,TGTGCCAGCAGGGGACAGGGGGGACACTACGAGCAGTACTTC,CASRGQGGHYEQYF
TRBJ2-2,TRBV13,.,few,TGTGCCAGCAGCTTCGGACCGAACACCGGGGAGCTGTTTTTT,CASSFGPNTGELFF
TRBJ1-2,TRBV30,TRBD1,many,TGTGCCTGGAGCCGGGACAGACCCTATGGCTACACCTTC,CAWSRDRPYGYTF